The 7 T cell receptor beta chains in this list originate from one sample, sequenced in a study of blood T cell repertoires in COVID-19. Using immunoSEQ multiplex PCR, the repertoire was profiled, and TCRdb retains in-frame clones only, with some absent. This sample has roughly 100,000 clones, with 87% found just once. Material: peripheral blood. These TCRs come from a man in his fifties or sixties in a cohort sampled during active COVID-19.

The CDR3 here is CASSFRVSTGELFF. The DNA for the CDR3 is TGTGCCAGCAGCTTCAGGGTGTCGACCGGGGAGCTGTTTTTT. The chain employs TRBV5-6 and TRBJ2-2; TRBD1 is a possible D gene (5 bases). V was pared by 2 bases and J by 5 bases, with 10 bases between. The CDR3 sequence is 14 residues long. CDR1 SGHDT and CDR2 YYEEEE come from the germline V gene.

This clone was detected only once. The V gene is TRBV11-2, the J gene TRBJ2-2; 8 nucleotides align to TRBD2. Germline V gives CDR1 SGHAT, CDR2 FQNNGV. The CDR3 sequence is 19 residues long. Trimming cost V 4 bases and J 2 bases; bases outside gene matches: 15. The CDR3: CASSSLPSRGGLNTGELFF. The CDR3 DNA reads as TGTGCCAGCAGCTCCCTTCCTAGCCGGGGGGGCTTAAACACCGGGGAGCTGTTTTTT.

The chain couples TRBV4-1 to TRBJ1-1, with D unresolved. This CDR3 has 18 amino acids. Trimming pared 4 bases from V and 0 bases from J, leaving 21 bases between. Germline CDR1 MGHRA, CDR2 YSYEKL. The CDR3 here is CASSLINPAGGMNTEAFF. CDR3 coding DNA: TGCGCCAGCAGCCTAATAAACCCTGCCGGAGGGATGAACACTGAAGCTTTCTTT.

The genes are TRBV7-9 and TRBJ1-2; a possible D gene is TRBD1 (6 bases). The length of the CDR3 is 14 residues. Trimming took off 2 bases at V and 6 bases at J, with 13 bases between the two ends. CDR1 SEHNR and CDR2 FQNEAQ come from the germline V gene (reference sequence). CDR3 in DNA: TGTGCCAGCAGCTTAACGACAGGTCCGGATGGCTACACCTTC. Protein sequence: CASSLTTGPDGYTF.

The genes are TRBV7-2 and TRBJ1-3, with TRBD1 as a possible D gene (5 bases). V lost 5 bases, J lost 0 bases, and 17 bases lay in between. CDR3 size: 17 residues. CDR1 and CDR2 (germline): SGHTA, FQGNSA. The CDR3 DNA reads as TGTGCCAGCAGCCCCAGGGTGGCTACTTCCTCTGGAAACACCATATATTTT. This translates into CASSPRVATSSGNTIYF.

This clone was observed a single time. Written as DNA, the CDR3 is TGCGCCAGCAGCTTGGCCTCCGGGGACAGGGGCAACTATGGCTACACCTTC. This translates into CASSLASGDRGNYGYTF. The chain is built from TRBV5-1 and TRBJ1-2; 10 bases line up with TRBD1. Germline CDR1 and CDR2: SGHRS and YFSETQ. There are 17 residues in the CDR3. Trimming took 0 bases from V and 2 from J; bases not matched to a gene: 7.

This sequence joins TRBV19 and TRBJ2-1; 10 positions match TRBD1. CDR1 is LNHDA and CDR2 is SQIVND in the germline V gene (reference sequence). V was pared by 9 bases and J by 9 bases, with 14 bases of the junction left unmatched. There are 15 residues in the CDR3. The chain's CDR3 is CASLGRDRGLGEQFF. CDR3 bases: TGTGCCAGCCTTGGCCGGGACAGGGGACTCGGTGAGCAGTTCTTC. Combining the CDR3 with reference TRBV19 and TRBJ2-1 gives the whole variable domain DGGITQSPKYLFRKEGQNVTLSCEQNLNHDAMYWYRQDPGQGLRLIYYSQIVNDFQKGDIAEGYSVSREKKESFPLTVTSAQKNPTAFYLCASLGRDRGLGEQFFGPGTRLTVL.